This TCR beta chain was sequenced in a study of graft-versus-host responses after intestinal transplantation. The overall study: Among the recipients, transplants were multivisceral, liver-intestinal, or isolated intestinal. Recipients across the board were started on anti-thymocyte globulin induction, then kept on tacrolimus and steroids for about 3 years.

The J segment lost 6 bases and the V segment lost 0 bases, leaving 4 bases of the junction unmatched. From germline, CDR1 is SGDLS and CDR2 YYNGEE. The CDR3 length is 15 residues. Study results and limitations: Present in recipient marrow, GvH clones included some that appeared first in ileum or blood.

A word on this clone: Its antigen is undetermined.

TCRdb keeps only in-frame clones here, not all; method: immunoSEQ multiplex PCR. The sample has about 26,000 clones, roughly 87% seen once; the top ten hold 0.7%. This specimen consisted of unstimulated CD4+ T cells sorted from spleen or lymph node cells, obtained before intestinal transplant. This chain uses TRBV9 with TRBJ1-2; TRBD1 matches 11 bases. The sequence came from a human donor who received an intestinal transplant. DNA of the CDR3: TGTGCCAGCAGCGTAGCTGGACAGGGGGCCAATGGCTACACCTTC. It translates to CASSVAGQGANGYTF.